This entry lists 18 T cell receptor beta chains sequenced from one sample in a study of early T cells in non-severe SARS-CoV-2 infection. TCRdb redid the calling of the 5' RACE reads with MiXCR, one entry per CDR3 protein. Of 85,000 to 90,000 distinct CDR3 sequences in the sample, under 15% were seen once. The sequenced sample consisted of whole blood. The receptors derive from an adult who was a healthcare worker with PCR-confirmed SARS-CoV-2 infection or an uninfected control (not recorded which).

The chain links TRBV10-3 to TRBJ2-7; 7 nucleotides align to TRBD1. The germline CDR1 and CDR2 sequences are ENHRY and SYGVKD. The CDR3 totals 14 residues. V shed 6 bases, J shed 2 bases, and the junction held 7 bases outside the gene matches. The CDR3 loop reads CAISRDSATYEQYF. The CDR3 region has the DNA TGTGCCATCAGCCGGGACAGTGCCACCTACGAGCAGTACTTC.

This clonotype occurred a few times. The chain employs TRBV20-1 and TRBJ2-5, with no clear D. CDR1 and CDR2 from the germline V gene are DFQATT and SNEGSKA (reference sequence). V was trimmed by 3 bases and J by 5 bases, leaving 13 bases between them. CDR3 size: 13 residues. The CDR3 DNA follows: TGCAGTGCTAGTTTTAGGGTTCTGGAGACCCAGTACTTC. As protein: CSASFRVLETQYF.

This clonotype was seen repeatedly, ten times or more. V usage is TRBV7-9 and J usage is TRBJ2-1, with TRBD1 matching 7 bases. CDR1 SEHNR and CDR2 FQNEAQ come from the germline V gene (reference sequence). Trimming at V came to 6 bases and at J to 9 bases, leaving 5 bases not matched to a gene. The CDR3 spans 12 residues. CDR3 amino acids: CASSPGGSEQFF. CDR3 in DNA: TGTGCCAGCAGTCCAGGGGGATCTGAGCAGTTCTTC.

The sample holds many counts of this clonotype. The V call is TRBV16, the J call TRBJ1-1; no reliable D call. V gave up 4 bases and J gave up 0 bases, with 12 bases separating them. The CDR3 covers 15 residues. Germline-derived CDR1 and CDR2 are KGHSY and FQNENV. The chain's CDR3 is CASSPSGYLNTEAFF. The CDR3 DNA reads TGTGCCAGCAGCCCTTCGGGATACTTGAACACTGAAGCTTTCTTT.

This clonotype was detected ten times or more. The V and J genes are TRBV6-1 and TRBJ2-1; TRBD1 matches at 11 bases. CDR1 and CDR2 from the germline V gene are MNHNS and SASEGT. V lost 6 bases and J lost 3; bases outside the gene matches: 4. The CDR3 loop spans 15 amino acids. CDR3 sequence (DNA): TGTGCCAGCAGCCAGGGACAGGGGGACTACAATGAGCAGTTCTTC. Translated: CASSQGQGDYNEQFF.

The rearrangement joins TRBV12-3 or TRBV12-4 to TRBJ2-1; D ambiguous. The CDR3 runs 12 residues. V was shortened by 5 bases and J by 9 bases, with 11 bases between the two germline ends. The CDR3 loop is CASSRAGLEQFF. The CDR3 coding sequence is TGTGCCAGCAGTCGCGCTGGGCTTGAGCAGTTCTTC.

This clonotype was recorded a few times. The chain joins TRBV7-9 to TRBJ2-7; TRBD2 aligns across 7 bases. The CDR3 extends over 15 amino acids. Germline CDR1 SEHNR, CDR2 FQNEAQ (reference sequence). V shed 4 bases, J shed 3 bases, and the junction held 9 bases outside the gene matches. CDR3 amino acids: CASSSVGGRVYEQYF. The CDR3 DNA reads as TGTGCCAGCAGCTCAGTGGGAGGGAGGGTCTACGAGCAGTACTTC.

In its sample, this clonotype was seen many times. V usage is TRBV20-1 and J usage is TRBJ2-3; the D gene is possibly TRBD1 (5 bases). CDR3 length equals 14 residues. V was shortened by 0 bases and J by 0 bases, with 7 bases between the two germline ends. Germline-derived CDR1 and CDR2 are DFQATT and SNEGSKA (reference sequence). The CDR3 DNA reads TGCAGTGCTAGAGAAGGGGTTAGCACAGATACGCAGTATTTT. Protein product: CSAREGVSTDTQYF.

This rearrangement joins TRBV28 to TRBJ2-5; 12 bases line up with TRBD2. The CDR3 contains 15 residues. Trimming took 7 bases from V and 7 from J; bases not matched to a gene: 10. Per germline, CDR1 MDHEN and CDR2 SYDVKM. CDR3 loop: CASTLTSGRGGTQYF. The CDR3, as DNA: TGTGCCAGCACCCTGACTAGCGGGAGAGGTGGGACCCAGTACTTC.

This clonotype has ten or more counts. CDR3 nucleotide sequence: TGCGCCAGCAGCTGGGACGGGGGGCGCAATCAGCCCCAGCATTTT. Encoded protein: CASSWDGGRNQPQHF. This rearrangement joins TRBV5-1 to TRBJ1-5, with a tentative D call TRBD1 (6 bases). There are 15 residues in the CDR3. V was trimmed by 3 bases and J by 2 bases, leaving 12 bases between them. Germline V lookup: CDR1 SGHRS, CDR2 YFSETQ.

This clonotype showed up just a few times. The chain is built from TRBV4-2 and TRBJ1-5, with TRBD1 matching over 10 bases. The CDR3 is 18 amino acids. Germline V gives CDR1 LGHNA, CDR2 YNFKEQ. J lost 2 bases, V lost 4 bases, and 11 bases had no gene match. The CDR3 spells CASSPGGTGAGGNQPQHF. The CDR3 region has the DNA TGTGCCAGCAGCCCAGGAGGGACAGGGGCTGGGGGCAATCAGCCCCAGCATTTT.

A few counts support this clonotype. The chain couples TRBV5-1 to TRBJ2-7; 10 nucleotides agree with TRBD1. With V trimmed by 5 bases and J by 5 bases, 16 bases remained unmatched. Germline CDR1 reads SGHRS; CDR2 reads YFSETQ. The CDR3 totals 17 residues. The CDR3 here is CASSKPRGQGNIHEQYF. The CDR3, as DNA: TGCGCCAGCAGTAAACCGAGGGGACAGGGGAATATCCACGAGCAGTACTTC.

The chain has TRBV19 and TRBJ1-2; a weak D match, TRBD1 (6 bases). This CDR3 comprises 15 residues. The germline V gene has CDR1 LNHDA and CDR2 SQIVND (reference sequence). V was clipped by 5 bases and J by 1 base, with 14 bases between them. As DNA, the CDR3 is TGTGCCAGTAGTGGCCTTACAGGGAATAACTATGGCTACACCTTC. Protein: CASSGLTGNNYGYTF.

The chain uses TRBV12-3 or TRBV12-4 and TRBJ1-2, with D unclear. The CDR3 length is 14 residues. The V end was cut by 5 bases, the J end by 6 bases, with 16 bases between. CDR3 residues: CASSLSTRTDGYTF. Written as DNA, the CDR3 is TGTGCCAGCAGTCTATCGACTAGGACCGATGGCTACACCTTC.

The table lists this clonotype with a few counts. The CDR3 sequence is CASSRDSEQFF. The CDR3, as DNA: TGCGCCAGCAGCAGGGACTCTGAGCAGTTCTTC. This sequence joins TRBV5-1 and TRBJ2-1, with a weak D call TRBD2 (6 bases). The CDR3 spans 11 residues. V lost 4 bases to trimming and J lost 9 bases, with 8 bases between them. The germline gives CDR1 SGHRS, CDR2 YFSETQ.

V usage is TRBV7-2 and J usage is TRBJ2-5; 10 nucleotides agree with TRBD1. V was clipped by 4 bases and J by 3 bases; unmatched bases: 8. Germline CDR1 and CDR2: SGHTA and FQGNSA. The CDR3 extends over 16 amino acids. CDR3 bases: TGTGCCAGCAGCTGGCCCGGGACAGGGGAAGAAGAGACCCAGTACTTC. Translating gives CASSWPGTGEEETQYF.

This clonotype was seen at least ten times. This sequence joins TRBV4-2 and TRBJ1-6; TRBD1 aligns across 8 bases. This CDR3 contains 14 residues. Germline CDR1 and CDR2: LGHNA and YNFKEQ. The J segment lost 10 bases and the V segment lost 0 bases, leaving 2 bases of the junction unmatched. The CDR3 is CASSQEGQASPLHF. CDR3 in DNA: TGTGCCAGCAGCCAAGAGGGACAGGCATCACCCCTCCACTTT.

This clonotype was detected a few times. The genes are TRBV29-1 and TRBJ2-3; 12 bases line up with TRBD2. Germline trimming cut 4 bases from V and 1 base from J; bases unmatched to any gene: 3. Germline loops: CDR1 SQVTM, CDR2 ANQGSEA. The CDR3 extends over 15 amino acids. In DNA form, the CDR3 reads TGCAGCGTTGGGACTAGCGGGACGGGCACAGATACGCAGTATTTT. Amino acid sequence: CSVGTSGTGTDTQYF.